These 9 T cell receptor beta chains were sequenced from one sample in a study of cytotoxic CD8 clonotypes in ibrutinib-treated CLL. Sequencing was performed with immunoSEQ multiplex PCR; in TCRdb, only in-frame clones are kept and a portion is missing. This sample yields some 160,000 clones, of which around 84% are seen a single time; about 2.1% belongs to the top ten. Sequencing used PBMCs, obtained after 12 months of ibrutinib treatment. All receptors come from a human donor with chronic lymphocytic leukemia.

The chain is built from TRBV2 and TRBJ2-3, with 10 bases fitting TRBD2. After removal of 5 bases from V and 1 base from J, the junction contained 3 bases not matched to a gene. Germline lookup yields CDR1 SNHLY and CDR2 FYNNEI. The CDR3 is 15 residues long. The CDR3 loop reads CASSSSGGRTDTQYF. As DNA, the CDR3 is TGTGCCAGCAGTAGTAGCGGGGGGCGCACAGATACGCAGTATTTT.

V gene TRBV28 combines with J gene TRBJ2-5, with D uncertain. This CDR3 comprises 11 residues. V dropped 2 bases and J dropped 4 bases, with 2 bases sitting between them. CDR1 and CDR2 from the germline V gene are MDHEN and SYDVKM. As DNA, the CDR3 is TGTGCCAGCAGTTTAGCAGAGACCCAGTACTTC. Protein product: CASSLAETQYF.

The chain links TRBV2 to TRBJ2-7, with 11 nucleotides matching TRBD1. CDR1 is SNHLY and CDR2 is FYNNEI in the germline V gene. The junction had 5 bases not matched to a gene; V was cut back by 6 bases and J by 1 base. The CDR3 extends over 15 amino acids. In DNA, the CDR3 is TGTGCCAGCAGAACGGGACAGGGGGTATCCTACGAGCAGTACTTC. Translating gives CASRTGQGVSYEQYF. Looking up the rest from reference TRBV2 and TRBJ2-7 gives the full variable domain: EPEVTQTPSHQVTQMGQEVILRCVPISNHLYFYWYRQILGQKVEFLVSFYNNEISEKSEIFDDQFSVERPDGSNFTLKIRSTKLEDSAMYFCASRTGQGVSYEQYFGPGTRLTVT.

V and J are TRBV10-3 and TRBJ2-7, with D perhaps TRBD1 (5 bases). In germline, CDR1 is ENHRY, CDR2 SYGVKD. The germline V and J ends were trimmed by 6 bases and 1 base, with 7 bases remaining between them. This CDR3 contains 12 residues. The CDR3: CAIRTESYEQYF. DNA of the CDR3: TGTGCCATCAGGACAGAATCCTACGAGCAGTACTTC.

As DNA, the CDR3 is TGTGCCAGCAGCTTATCCCTAGATCAGCCCCAGCATTTT. Translating gives CASSLSLDQPQHF. The rearrangement uses TRBV7-8 and TRBJ1-5, with D unclear. Trimming cost V 2 bases and J 5 bases, with 7 bases left between them. This CDR3 has 13 residues. Germline assignment: CDR1 SGHVS and CDR2 FQNEAQ. Full variable domain (outside the CDR3, taken from reference TRBV7-8 and TRBJ1-5): GAGVSQSPRYKVAKRGQDVALRCDPISGHVSLFWYQQALGQGPEFLTYFQNEAQLDKSGLPSDRFFAERPEGSVSTLKIQRTQQEDSAVYLCASSLSLDQPQHFGDGTRLSIL.

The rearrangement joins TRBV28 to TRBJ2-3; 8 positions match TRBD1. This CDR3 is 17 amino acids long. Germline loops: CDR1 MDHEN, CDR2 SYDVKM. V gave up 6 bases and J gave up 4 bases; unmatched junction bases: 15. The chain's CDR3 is CASRLPPGQGGADTQYF. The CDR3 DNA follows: TGTGCCAGCAGGCTTCCCCCCGGACAGGGAGGCGCAGATACGCAGTATTTT.

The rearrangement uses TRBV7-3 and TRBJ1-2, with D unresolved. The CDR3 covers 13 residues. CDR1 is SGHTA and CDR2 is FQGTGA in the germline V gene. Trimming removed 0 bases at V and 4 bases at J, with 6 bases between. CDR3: CASSLTGSYGYTF. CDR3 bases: TGTGCCAGCAGCTTAACAGGCTCCTATGGCTACACCTTC.

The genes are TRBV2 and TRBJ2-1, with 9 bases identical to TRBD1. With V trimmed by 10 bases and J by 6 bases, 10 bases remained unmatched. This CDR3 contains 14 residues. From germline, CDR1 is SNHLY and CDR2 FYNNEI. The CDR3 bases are TGTGCCAAACTACAGGGGGCGATGCCCAATGAGCAGTTCTTC. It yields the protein CAKLQGAMPNEQFF.

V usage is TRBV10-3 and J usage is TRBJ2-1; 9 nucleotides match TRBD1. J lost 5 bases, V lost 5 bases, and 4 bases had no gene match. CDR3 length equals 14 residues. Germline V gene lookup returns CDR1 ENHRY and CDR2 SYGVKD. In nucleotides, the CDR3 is TGTGCCATCAGTCGGACAGGGGAGAACAATGAGCAGTTCTTC. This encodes CAISRTGENNEQFF.